This T cell receptor beta chain was captured by sequencing in a study of CD8 T cells in ankylosing spondylitis. Broader study findings: What seemed typical of ankylosing spondylitis blood was a TCR beta motif built from fewer than ten highly homologous variants. There was reportedly significant enrichment of clones that were disease-linked in matched ankylosing spondylitis synovial fluid.

5'-RACE, quantitative and with molecular barcodes, yielded the TCR beta libraries. Each CDR3 protein gets one entry after TCRdb re-called the 5' RACE reads with MiXCR. The profile shows about 39,000 distinct CDR3 sequences, 10% to 13% of them singletons. V gave up 4 bases and J gave up 10 bases, with 18 bases separating them. The CDR3 is 14 residues long. The germline gives CDR1 SGHRS, CDR2 YFSETQ. At least ten counts were recorded for this clonotype. The antigen is not known. The sample consisted of blood, either unsorted or a sorted T cell fraction (not recorded which). The sequence derives from a male donor with ankylosing spondylitis or in good health (not recorded which). The chain has TRBV5-1 and TRBJ1-5; D perhaps matches TRBD1 (5 bases). CDR3 region: CASSRDDSTPPQHF. The CDR3 nucleotides are TGCGCCAGCAGCAGGGACGATTCAACCCCTCCCCAGCATTTT.